Described below is a single T cell receptor (beta chain) sequence and its context. Its antigen remains unidentified. V lost 2 bases, J lost 2 bases, and 12 bases lay in between. Germline loops: CDR1 MNHEY, CDR2 SMNVEV (reference sequence). This CDR3 contains 15 residues. The data were taken from a study of T-cell memory formation after mild COVID-19. On the study more broadly: Most TCR clusters belonged to a single donor.

Study-level findings and limits: Day 15 to 85 contracting clones showed balanced CD4/CD8; day 15 to 37 expanders favored CD4+. CD4+ contracting clones lay mainly in CM and EM, CD8+ ones in EMRA.

TCRdb re-derived calls from the 5' RACE reads in MiXCR, one entry per CDR3 protein. The repertoire consists of 550,000 to 650,000 distinct CDR3 sequences, with around a sixth occurring once and the leading ten covering just over 8%. The sequencing input was PBMCs or a T cell subset sorted from them (not recorded which). This chain uses TRBV27 with TRBJ1-1; D unresolved. The clonotype comes from an adult woman who had mild COVID-19 (a few samples of this study predate the infection). Cell type and time point are not known. The CDR3 sequence: CASSLTNAANTEAFF. The CDR3 DNA is TGTGCCAGCAGTTTAACTAACGCAGCAAACACTGAAGCTTTCTTT.